A single sample gave rise to the 31 T cell receptor beta chains below, sequenced in a study of blood T cells in healthy people across ages. Using a J-beta primer mix together with a sample-barcoded 5' primer, a second PCR was run for roughly 7 to 12 cycles. TCRdb processed the 5' RACE reads anew with MiXCR; each CDR3 protein has one entry. The table lists around 870,000 distinct CDR3 sequences, around 28% of them singletons, with 17% in the top ten. Sequenced material: blood. The receptors were sampled from a woman of 80 years or more in good health.

The sample holds many counts of this clonotype. The chain carries TRBV12-3 or TRBV12-4 and TRBJ2-7, with D possibly being TRBD1 or TRBD2 (5 bases each). The CDR3 is 15 amino acids. Trimming removed 1 base at V and 0 bases at J, with 10 bases between. CDR3 coding DNA: TGTGCCAGCAGTTTAGTTGGGACGGCCTCCTACGAGCAGTACTTC. Protein: CASSLVGTASYEQYF.

A few counts support this clonotype. The V gene is TRBV4-3, the J gene TRBJ2-6; possibly TRBD1 or TRBD2 for D (6 bases each). Looked up from germline, CDR1 is LGHNA and CDR2 is YSLEER. The CDR3 totals 18 residues. V lost 0 bases to trimming and J lost 0 bases, with 12 bases between them. The CDR3 is CASSQDWGAGSGANVLTF. In nucleotides, the CDR3 is TGCGCCAGCAGCCAAGATTGGGGGGCGGGCTCTGGGGCCAACGTCCTGACTTTC.

This clonotype was seen a single time. This clone may be a read error of a much larger clone one base away. J is TRBJ2-5 and V is TRBV6-2 or TRBV6-3; 8 bases agree with TRBD2. Germline V gene data show CDR1 as MNHEY and CDR2 as SVGEGT. The J segment lost 4 bases and the V segment lost 4 bases, leaving 14 bases of the junction unmatched. This CDR3 contains 17 residues. The DNA for the CDR3 is TGTGCCAGCAGTTCCCTACGAGCGCGGGGGGAAGGAGAGACCCAGTACTTC. Translation: CASSSLRARGEGETQYF.

There are many counts of this clonotype. This rearrangement joins TRBV7-2 to TRBJ2-1; 8 positions match TRBD2. This CDR3 is 15 amino acids long. V lost 0 bases, J lost 9 bases, and 7 bases stayed unmatched. Germline V gene sequence: CDR1 SGHTA, CDR2 FQGNSA. CDR3 DNA: TGTGCCAGCAGCTTAGCTTCGGGGGGGCAAGTTGAGCAGTTCTTC. Its protein product is CASSLASGGQVEQFF.

This clonotype was counted a single time. The V gene is TRBV7-3, the J gene TRBJ2-7, with D hard to call. The CDR3 loop spans 15 amino acids. V gave up 4 bases and J gave up 0 bases, with 13 bases separating them. Germline lookup yields CDR1 SGHTA and CDR2 FQGTGA. CDR3 DNA sequence: TGTGCCAGCAGCTCCGACGGCAAAAGCTCCTACGAGCAGTACTTC. Its protein product is CASSSDGKSSYEQYF.

This clonotype has a count of ten or more. V is TRBV20-1 and J is TRBJ2-3; 9 nucleotides align to TRBD2. V was clipped by 8 bases and J by 4 bases; unmatched bases: 10. This CDR3 region has 14 residues. The V gene's germline CDR1 is DFQATT and CDR2 SNEGSKA (reference sequence). The CDR3 nucleotides are TGCAGTACGGAAGGCGGGGGGGATTCAGATACGCAGTATTTT. It codes for CSTEGGGDSDTQYF.

As to this clonotype: A much more abundant neighbour one base away suggests this may be a read error. The rearrangement joins TRBV29-1 to TRBJ1-2, with 7 bases lining up with TRBD1. CDR1 and CDR2 (germline): SQVTM, ANQGSEA. CDR3 size: 14 residues. CDR3 coding DNA: TGCAACGTTGAAGAGCCGGGACAGCCCTATGGCTACACCTTC. It is translated as CNVEEPGQPYGYTF.

V is TRBV7-2 and J is TRBJ1-5; D remains ambiguous. In germline, CDR1 is SGHTA, CDR2 FQGNSA. The CDR3 extends over 14 amino acids. Trimming pared 2 bases from V and 5 bases from J, leaving 10 bases between. In DNA, the CDR3 is TGTGCCAGCAGCTTACAGGCTGGGGATCAGCCCCAGCATTTT. It translates to CASSLQAGDQPQHF.

Note on this clonotype: Just one base apart from a much larger clone, this may be a read error. The chain couples TRBV4-1 to TRBJ2-4; 9 bases align to TRBD1. CDR1 and CDR2 from the germline V gene are MGHRA and YSYEKL. The CDR3 loop spans 19 amino acids. CDR3 residues: CACSQESRTGEYSKNIQYF. CDR3 DNA sequence: TGCGCCTGCAGCCAGGAATCGCGGACAGGGGAATATTCCAAAAACATTCAGTACTTC.

This clonotype was counted between two and nine times. The rearrangement links TRBV11-2 to TRBJ1-1; D is unclear. The CDR3 loop spans 15 amino acids. V lost 5 bases, J lost 0 bases, and 13 bases lay in between. Germline CDR1 SGHAT, CDR2 FQNNGV. The CDR3 spells CASSPLRIMNTEAFF. In DNA form, the CDR3 reads TGTGCCAGCAGCCCCCTTAGGATTATGAACACTGAAGCTTTCTTT.

Regarding this clonotype: A much larger clone lies one base from this, so it may be a read error. The rearrangement uses TRBV20-1 and TRBJ2-5; D is undetermined. The CDR3 contains 16 residues. Germline CDR1 and CDR2: DFQATT and SNEGSKA (reference sequence). Between the trimmed V and J ends, which lost 7 bases and 11 bases, there was a span of 32 bases. CDR3 bases: TGCAGTGTCCCGAAAGCTGGGTCCTACCCTTACGATGAGCAGTACTTC. Protein: CSVPKAGSYPYDEQYF.

The table lists this clonotype with a few counts. The V and J genes are TRBV9 and TRBJ2-3, with D possibly being TRBD1 or TRBD2 (5 bases each). The CDR3 runs to 15 residues. In germline, CDR1 is SGDLS, CDR2 YYNGEE. V was pared by 4 bases and J by 4 bases, with 16 bases between. CDR3: CASSPLGEYPDTQYF. Written as DNA, the CDR3 is TGTGCCAGCAGCCCCCTAGGGGAGTATCCAGATACGCAGTATTTT.

In its sample, this clonotype was seen many times. This chain connects TRBV7-2 to TRBJ2-5; 9 bases match TRBD2. CDR3 length equals 15 residues. The V segment lost 6 bases and the J segment 1 base; nucleotides outside the gene matches: 6. The V gene's germline CDR1 is SGHTA and CDR2 FQGNSA. CDR3 DNA: TGTGCCAGCAGATGGGGACTAGCAGTCCAAGAGACCCAGTACTTC. Translated: CASRWGLAVQETQYF.

This clonotype came up a few times. A much larger clone differs by one base, so this may be a read error. V gene TRBV20-1 combines with J gene TRBJ2-7; either TRBD1 or TRBD2 may supply D (6 bases each). Germline loops: CDR1 DFQATT, CDR2 SNEGSKA (reference sequence). V shed 6 bases and J shed 4 bases, with 13 bases lying between them. The CDR3 is 12 residues long. The chain's CDR3 is CSAQQGRYEQYF. The CDR3 DNA follows: TGCAGTGCGCAGCAGGGGAGGTACGAGCAGTACTTC.

This clonotype was counted many times. The chain is built from TRBV7-2 and TRBJ1-5, with D perhaps TRBD1 (6 bases). Trimming shortened V by 1 base and J by 1 base, and 8 bases separated the two germline ends. The length of the CDR3 is 15 residues. Germline V CDR1 and CDR2: SGHTA, FQGNSA. The CDR3 DNA reads as TGTGCCAGCAGCTTAGATACAGGGAGCAATCAGCCCCAGCATTTT. Its protein product is CASSLDTGSNQPQHF.

The table lists this clonotype with a few counts. The chain uses TRBV11-2 and TRBJ2-5, with 11 positions matching TRBD1. Germline-derived CDR1 and CDR2 are SGHAT and FQNNGV. V gave up 5 bases and J gave up 11 bases; unmatched junction bases: 13. The CDR3 consists of 15 residues. The CDR3 DNA sequence: TGTGCCAGCAGCATGGGACAGGGGGATGGCAATGAGCAGTACTTC. Protein sequence: CASSMGQGDGNEQYF.

This chain joins TRBV12-3 or TRBV12-4 and TRBJ1-2, with D possibly matching TRBD1 (6 bases). V lost 4 bases and J lost 2, with 11 bases in between. The CDR3 consists of 14 residues. The CDR3 sequence is CASSSITGNYGYTF. In DNA form, the CDR3 reads TGTGCCAGCAGTTCGATTACAGGGAACTATGGCTACACCTTC.

This clonotype was detected ten times or more. The chain recombines TRBV25-1 with TRBJ2-1; D remains unclear. The V gene lost 0 bases and the J gene lost 2 bases, with 20 bases spanning the gap. CDR1 and CDR2 from the germline V gene are MGHDK and SYGVNS. This CDR3 has 19 amino acids. The CDR3 DNA follows: TGTGCCAGCAGTGAATATGGCAGCGCTACGGTCAGAGCCTACAATGAGCAGTTCTTC. Protein: CASSEYGSATVRAYNEQFF.

As for this clonotype: A read error is possible here, since a much larger clone lies one base away. The rearrangement joins TRBV5-1 to TRBJ2-7, with D perhaps matching TRBD1 (6 bases). The CDR3 covers 15 residues. V was pared by 0 bases and J by 0 bases, with 10 bases between. Germline V gene sequence: CDR1 SGHRS, CDR2 YFSETQ. This CDR3 reads CASSLAQGSSYEQYF. The CDR3 DNA reads TGCGCCAGCAGCTTGGCCCAGGGGAGCTCCTACGAGCAGTACTTC.

In its sample, this clonotype was seen many times. The rearrangement uses TRBV20-1 and TRBJ2-7; 11 bases line up with TRBD1. The CDR3 has 13 amino acids. V dropped 5 bases and J dropped 3; count of bases not matched to a gene: 3. Germline CDR1 is DFQATT and CDR2 is SNEGSKA (reference sequence). DNA of the CDR3: TGCAGTGCTTGGGGACAGGGGGGCTACGAGCAGTACTTC. Residues: CSAWGQGGYEQYF.

This clonotype was counted between two and nine times. The V gene is TRBV20-1, the J gene TRBJ1-4; D gene uncertain. Germline-derived CDR1 and CDR2 are DFQATT and SNEGSKA (reference sequence). Trimming shortened V by 6 bases and J by 10 bases, and 12 bases separated the two germline ends. This CDR3 is built from 11 residues. The chain's CDR3 is CSAAPWGKLFF. The CDR3 DNA follows: TGCAGTGCCGCCCCCTGGGGAAAACTGTTTTTT.

This clonotype was found a few times. The rearrangement uses TRBV7-2 and TRBJ1-6; possible D gene TRBD1, 5 bases. Trimming stripped 0 bases from V and 7 bases from J, with 10 bases between. This CDR3 is 15 amino acids long. Germline loops: CDR1 SGHTA, CDR2 FQGNSA. This chain's CDR3 is CASSLAGQPNSPLHF. The CDR3 bases are TGTGCCAGCAGCTTAGCGGGGCAGCCGAATTCACCCCTCCACTTT.

The sample holds many counts of this clonotype. This chain uses TRBV20-1 with TRBJ2-3; D is possibly TRBD1 (5 bases). The germline gives CDR1 DFQATT, CDR2 SNEGSKA (reference sequence). CDR3 length equals 11 residues. V shed 4 bases and J shed 9 bases, with 11 bases lying between them. CDR3: CSATGPGTQYF. In nucleotides, the CDR3 is TGCAGTGCTACAGGGCCCGGGACGCAGTATTTT.

This clonotype was recorded a few times. The gene calls are TRBV20-1 and TRBJ1-2, with 12 bases fitting TRBD1. CDR1 is DFQATT, CDR2 SNEGSKA, per germline (reference sequence). This CDR3 spans 14 amino acids. The V gene end was trimmed by 6 bases and the J gene end by 7 bases; junction bases not matched to a gene: 9. DNA for the CDR3: TGCAGTGCGCCCCGAGGGACAGGGGGCGGTGGCTACACCTTC. Translating gives CSAPRGTGGGGYTF.

This clonotype came up many times. The chain combines TRBV20-1 with TRBJ2-4; no reliable D call. Germline CDR1 is DFQATT and CDR2 is SNEGSKA (reference sequence). V was shortened by 0 bases and J by 0 bases, with 21 bases between the two germline ends. The length of the CDR3 is 19 residues. The CDR3 loop is CSARDRLETSLLAKNIQYF. The DNA for the CDR3 is TGCAGTGCTAGAGATCGGTTAGAAACATCCCTATTAGCCAAAAACATTCAGTACTTC.

CDR3 nucleotide sequence: TGTGCCAGCAGCCCTGGATTATATCCCTACGAGCAGTACTTC. It codes for CASSPGLYPYEQYF. V and J are TRBV7-9 and TRBJ2-7, with no clear D. Germline CDR1 and CDR2: SEHNR and FQNEAQ (reference sequence). The CDR3 runs to 14 residues. Trimming removed 5 bases from V and 2 bases from J, with 13 bases in between.

A few counts support this clonotype. The chain has TRBV20-1 and TRBJ2-2, with 8 bases lining up with TRBD1. The CDR3 extends over 15 amino acids. Per the germline V gene, CDR1 is DFQATT and CDR2 is SNEGSKA (reference sequence). With 0 bases clipped from V and 6 bases from J, the junction kept 6 bases outside the gene matches. CDR3 in amino acids: CSARDRGRGPGELFF. CDR3 coding DNA: TGCAGTGCTAGAGATCGTGGCAGGGGGCCCGGGGAGCTGTTTTTT.

There are many counts of this clonotype. The V call is TRBV5-1, the J call TRBJ2-3, with TRBD1 as a possible D gene (6 bases). Trimming removed 4 bases at V and 6 bases at J, with 12 bases between. The CDR3 has 13 amino acids. CDR1 is SGHRS, CDR2 YFSETQ, per germline. CDR3 nucleotide sequence: TGCGCCAGCAGCCTTTGGGGGCCGGATACGCAGTATTTT. Its protein is CASSLWGPDTQYF. Full variable domain (missing parts from reference TRBV5-1 and TRBJ2-3): KAGVTQTPRYLIKTRGQQVTLSCSPISGHRSVSWYQQTPGQGLQFLFEYFSETQRNKGNFPGRFSGRQFSNSRSEMNVSTLELGDSALYLCASSLWGPDTQYFGPGTRLTVL.

This clonotype was detected ten times or more. The chain is built from TRBV4-3 and TRBJ2-5, with 14 bases identical to TRBD2. The ends lost 0 bases at V and 6 bases at J; junction bases unmatched: 6. Looked up from germline, CDR1 is LGHNA and CDR2 is YSLEER. There are 17 residues in the CDR3. CDR3 in DNA: TGCGCCAGCAGCCAAGAAGGAGGGACTAGCGGGGGTAAGACCCAGTACTTC. It translates to CASSQEGGTSGGKTQYF.

The table lists this clonotype with many counts. The rearrangement joins TRBV7-9 to TRBJ2-5; 8 bases map to TRBD1. The CDR3 has 14 amino acids. CDR1 is SEHNR and CDR2 is FQNEAQ in the germline V gene (reference sequence). V gave up 2 bases and J gave up 5 bases; unmatched junction bases: 4. The CDR3 loop is CASSLTTGVETQYF. CDR3 sequence (DNA): TGTGCCAGCAGCTTAACGACAGGGGTGGAGACCCAGTACTTC.

The DNA of the CDR3 is TGTGCCAGCAGCCGCGCGCGGGGATCTGACATTCAGTACTTC. Protein product: CASSRARGSDIQYF. The chain couples TRBV12-3 or TRBV12-4 to TRBJ2-4; weak D call: TRBD2 (6 bases). V shed 6 bases and J shed 8 bases, with 17 bases lying between them. This CDR3 is built from 14 residues.